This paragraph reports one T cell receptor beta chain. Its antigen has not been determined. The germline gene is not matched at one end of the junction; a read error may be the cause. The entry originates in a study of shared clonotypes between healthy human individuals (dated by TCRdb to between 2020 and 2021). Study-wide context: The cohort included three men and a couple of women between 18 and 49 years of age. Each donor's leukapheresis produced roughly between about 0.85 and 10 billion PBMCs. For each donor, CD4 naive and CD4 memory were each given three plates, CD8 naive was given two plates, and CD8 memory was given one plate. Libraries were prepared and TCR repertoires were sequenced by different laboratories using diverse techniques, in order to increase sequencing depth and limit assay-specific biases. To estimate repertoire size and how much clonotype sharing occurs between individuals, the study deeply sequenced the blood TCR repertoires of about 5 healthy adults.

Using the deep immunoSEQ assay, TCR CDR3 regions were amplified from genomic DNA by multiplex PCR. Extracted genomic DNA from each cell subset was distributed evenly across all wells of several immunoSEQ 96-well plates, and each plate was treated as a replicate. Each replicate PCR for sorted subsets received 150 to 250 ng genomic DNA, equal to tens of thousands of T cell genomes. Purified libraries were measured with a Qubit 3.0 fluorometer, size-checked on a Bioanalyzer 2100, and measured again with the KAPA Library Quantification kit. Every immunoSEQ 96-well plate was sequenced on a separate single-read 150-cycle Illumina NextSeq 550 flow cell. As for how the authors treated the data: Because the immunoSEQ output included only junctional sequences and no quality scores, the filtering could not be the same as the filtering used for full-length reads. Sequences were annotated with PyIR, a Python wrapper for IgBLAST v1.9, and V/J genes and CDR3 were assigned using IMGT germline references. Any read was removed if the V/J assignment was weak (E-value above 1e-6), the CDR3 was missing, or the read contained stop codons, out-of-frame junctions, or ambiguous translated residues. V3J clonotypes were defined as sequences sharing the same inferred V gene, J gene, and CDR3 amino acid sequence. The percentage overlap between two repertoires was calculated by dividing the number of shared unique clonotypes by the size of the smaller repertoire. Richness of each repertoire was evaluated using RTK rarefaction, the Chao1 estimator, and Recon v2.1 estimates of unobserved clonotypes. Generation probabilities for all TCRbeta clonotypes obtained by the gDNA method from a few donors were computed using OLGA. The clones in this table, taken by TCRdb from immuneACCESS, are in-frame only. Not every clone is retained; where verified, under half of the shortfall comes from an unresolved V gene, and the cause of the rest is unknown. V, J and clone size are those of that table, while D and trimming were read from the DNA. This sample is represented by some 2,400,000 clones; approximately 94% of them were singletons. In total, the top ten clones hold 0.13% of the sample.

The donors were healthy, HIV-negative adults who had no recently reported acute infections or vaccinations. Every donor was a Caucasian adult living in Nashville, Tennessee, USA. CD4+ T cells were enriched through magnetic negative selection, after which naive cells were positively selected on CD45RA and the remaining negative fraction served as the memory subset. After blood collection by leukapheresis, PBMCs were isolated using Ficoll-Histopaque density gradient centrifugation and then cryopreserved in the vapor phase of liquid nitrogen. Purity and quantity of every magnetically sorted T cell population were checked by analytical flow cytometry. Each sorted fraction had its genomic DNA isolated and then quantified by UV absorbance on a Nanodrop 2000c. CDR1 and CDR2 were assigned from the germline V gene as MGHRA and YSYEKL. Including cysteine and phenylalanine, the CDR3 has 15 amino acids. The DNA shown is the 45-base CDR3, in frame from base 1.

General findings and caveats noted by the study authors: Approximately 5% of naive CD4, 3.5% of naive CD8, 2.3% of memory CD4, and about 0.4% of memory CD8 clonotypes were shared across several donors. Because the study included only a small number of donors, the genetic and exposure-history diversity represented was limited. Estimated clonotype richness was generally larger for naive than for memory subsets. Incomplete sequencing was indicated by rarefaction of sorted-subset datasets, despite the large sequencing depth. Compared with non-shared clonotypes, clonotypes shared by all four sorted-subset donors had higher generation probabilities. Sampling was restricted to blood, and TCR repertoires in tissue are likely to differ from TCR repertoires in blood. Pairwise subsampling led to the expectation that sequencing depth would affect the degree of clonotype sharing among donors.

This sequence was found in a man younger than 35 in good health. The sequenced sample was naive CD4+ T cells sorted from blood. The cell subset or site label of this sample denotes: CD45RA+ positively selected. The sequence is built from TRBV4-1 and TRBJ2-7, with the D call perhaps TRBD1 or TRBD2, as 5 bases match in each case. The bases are TGCGCCAACAGCCAAGGGCCAGGGAGCGCCTACGAGCAGTACTTC. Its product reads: CANSQGPGSAYEQYF.